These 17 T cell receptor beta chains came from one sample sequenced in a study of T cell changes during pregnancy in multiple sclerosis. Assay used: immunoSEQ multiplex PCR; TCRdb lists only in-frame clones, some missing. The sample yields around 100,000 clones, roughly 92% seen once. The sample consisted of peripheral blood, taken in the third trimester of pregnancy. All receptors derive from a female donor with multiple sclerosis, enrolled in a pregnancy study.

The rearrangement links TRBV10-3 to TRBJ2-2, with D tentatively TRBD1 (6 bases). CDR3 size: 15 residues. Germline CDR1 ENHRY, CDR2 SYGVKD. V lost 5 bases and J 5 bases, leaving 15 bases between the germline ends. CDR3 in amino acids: CAISLSQGPTGELFF. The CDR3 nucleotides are TGTGCCATCAGTCTATCACAGGGACCGACCGGGGAGCTGTTTTTT.

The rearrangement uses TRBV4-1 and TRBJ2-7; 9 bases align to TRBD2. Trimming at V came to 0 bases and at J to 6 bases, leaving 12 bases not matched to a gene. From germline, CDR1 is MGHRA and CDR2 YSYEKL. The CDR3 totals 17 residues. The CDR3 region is CASSQDGGVAGEREQYF. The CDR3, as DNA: TGCGCCAGCAGCCAAGATGGTGGAGTAGCGGGGGAACGCGAGCAGTACTTC.

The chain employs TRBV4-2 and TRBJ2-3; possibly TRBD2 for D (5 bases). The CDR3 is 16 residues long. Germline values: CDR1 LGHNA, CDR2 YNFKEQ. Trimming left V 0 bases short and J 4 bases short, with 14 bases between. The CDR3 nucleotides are TGTGCCAGCAGCCAAGAACGGGGAGCGCCCCCAGATACGCAGTATTTT. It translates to CASSQERGAPPDTQYF.

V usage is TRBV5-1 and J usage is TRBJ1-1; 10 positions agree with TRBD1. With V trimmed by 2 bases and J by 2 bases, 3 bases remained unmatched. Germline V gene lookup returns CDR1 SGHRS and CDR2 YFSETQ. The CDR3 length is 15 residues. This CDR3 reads CASSLGDRGNTEAFF. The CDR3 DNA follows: TGCGCCAGCAGCTTAGGGGACAGGGGAAACACTGAAGCTTTCTTT.

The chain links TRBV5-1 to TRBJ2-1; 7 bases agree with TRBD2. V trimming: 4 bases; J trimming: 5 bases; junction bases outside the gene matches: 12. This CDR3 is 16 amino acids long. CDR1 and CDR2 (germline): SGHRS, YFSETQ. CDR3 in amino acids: CASSPAAGLVNNEQFF. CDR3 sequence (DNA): TGCGCCAGCAGCCCGGCCGCAGGACTAGTCAACAATGAGCAGTTCTTC.

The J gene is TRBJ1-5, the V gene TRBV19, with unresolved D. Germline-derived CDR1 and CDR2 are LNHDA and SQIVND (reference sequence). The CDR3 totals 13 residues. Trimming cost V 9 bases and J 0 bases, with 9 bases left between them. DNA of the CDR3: TGTGCCAGCCAGGATTATAGCAATCAGCCCCAGCATTTT. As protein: CASQDYSNQPQHF.

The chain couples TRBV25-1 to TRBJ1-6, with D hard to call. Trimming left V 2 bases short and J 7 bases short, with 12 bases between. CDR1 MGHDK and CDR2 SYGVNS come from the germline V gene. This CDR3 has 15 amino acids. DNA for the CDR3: TGTGCCAGCAGTGAAGATGGGTCCAGGAATTCACCCCTCCACTTT. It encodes CASSEDGSRNSPLHF.

The CDR3 loop is CASSPDREQTQYF. The CDR3, as DNA: TGTGCCAGCAGCCCTGACAGGGAACAGACCCAGTACTTC. The chain carries TRBV14 and TRBJ2-5; 7 positions agree with TRBD1. This CDR3 is 13 amino acids long. The V gene end was trimmed by 4 bases and the J gene end by 6 bases; junction bases not matched to a gene: 5. CDR1 SGHDN and CDR2 FVKESK come from the germline V gene. The whole variable domain, filled in from reference TRBV14 and TRBJ2-5, reads EAGVTQFPSHSVIEKGQTVTLRCDPISGHDNLYWYRRVMGKEIKFLLHFVKESKQDESGMPNNRFLAERTGGTYSTLKVQPAELEDSGVYFCASSPDREQTQYFGPGTRLLVL.

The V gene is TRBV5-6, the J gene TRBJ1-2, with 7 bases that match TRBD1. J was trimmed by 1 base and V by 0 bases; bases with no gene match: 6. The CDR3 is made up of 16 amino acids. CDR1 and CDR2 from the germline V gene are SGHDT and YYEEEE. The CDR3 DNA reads TGTGCCAGCAGCTTGGGCAAATACAGGGGTAACTATGGCTACACCTTC. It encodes CASSLGKYRGNYGYTF.

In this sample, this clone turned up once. The CDR3 loop is CASSLEGALNYGYTF. The CDR3 nucleotides read TGCGCCAGCAGCTTGGAAGGGGCTCTTAACTATGGCTACACCTTC. The V and J genes are TRBV5-1 and TRBJ1-2; tentatively, D is TRBD1 (5 bases). The CDR3 runs to 15 residues. V lost 0 bases to trimming and J lost 1 base, with 10 bases between them. Germline V gene sequence: CDR1 SGHRS, CDR2 YFSETQ. The full variable domain, with the rest looked up from reference TRBV5-1 and TRBJ1-2, is KAGVTQTPRYLIKTRGQQVTLSCSPISGHRSVSWYQQTPGQGLQFLFEYFSETQRNKGNFPGRFSGRQFSNSRSEMNVSTLELGDSALYLCASSLEGALNYGYTFGSGTRLTVV.

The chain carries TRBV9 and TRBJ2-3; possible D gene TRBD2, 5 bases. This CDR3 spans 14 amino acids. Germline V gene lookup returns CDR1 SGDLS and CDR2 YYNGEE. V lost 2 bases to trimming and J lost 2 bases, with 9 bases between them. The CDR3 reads CASSVGGTTDTQYF. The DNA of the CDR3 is TGTGCCAGCAGCGTCGGAGGTACCACAGATACGCAGTATTTT.

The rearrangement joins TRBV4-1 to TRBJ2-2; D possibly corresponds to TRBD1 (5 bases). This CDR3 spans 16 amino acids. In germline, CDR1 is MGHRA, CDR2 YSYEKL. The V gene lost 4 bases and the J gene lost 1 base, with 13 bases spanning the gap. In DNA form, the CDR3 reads TGCGCCAGCAGCCCCAACGCAGGGAAGAACACCGGGGAGCTGTTTTTT. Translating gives CASSPNAGKNTGELFF.

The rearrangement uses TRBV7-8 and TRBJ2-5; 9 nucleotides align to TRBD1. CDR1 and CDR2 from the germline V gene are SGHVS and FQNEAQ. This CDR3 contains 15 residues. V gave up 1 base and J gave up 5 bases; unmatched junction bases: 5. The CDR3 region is CASSLGDRGRETQYF. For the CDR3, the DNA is TGTGCCAGCAGCTTAGGTGACAGGGGGAGGGAGACCCAGTACTTC.

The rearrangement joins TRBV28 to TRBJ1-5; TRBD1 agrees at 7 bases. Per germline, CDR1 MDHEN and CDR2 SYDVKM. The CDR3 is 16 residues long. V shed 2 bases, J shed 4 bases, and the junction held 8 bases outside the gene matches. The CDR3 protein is CASSLQTGFGNQPQHF. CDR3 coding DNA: TGTGCCAGCAGTTTACAGACAGGGTTTGGAAATCAGCCCCAGCATTTT.

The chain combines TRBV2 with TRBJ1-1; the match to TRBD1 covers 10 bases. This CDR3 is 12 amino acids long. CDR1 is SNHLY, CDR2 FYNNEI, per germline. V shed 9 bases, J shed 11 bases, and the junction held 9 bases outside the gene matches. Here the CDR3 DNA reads TGTGCCAGTGGGACAGGGGCTCAGAAGGCTTTCTTT. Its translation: CASGTGAQKAFF.

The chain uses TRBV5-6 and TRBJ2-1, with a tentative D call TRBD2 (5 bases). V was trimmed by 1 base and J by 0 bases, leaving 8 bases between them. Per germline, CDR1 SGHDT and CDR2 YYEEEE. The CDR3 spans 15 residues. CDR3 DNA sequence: TGTGCCAGCAGCTTGAGCGGTTACTCCTACAATGAGCAGTTCTTC. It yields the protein CASSLSGYSYNEQFF.

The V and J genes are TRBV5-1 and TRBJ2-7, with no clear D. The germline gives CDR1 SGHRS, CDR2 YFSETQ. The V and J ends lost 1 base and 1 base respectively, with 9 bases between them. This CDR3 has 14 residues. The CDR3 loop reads CASSLNAVSYEQYF. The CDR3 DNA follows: TGCGCCAGCAGCTTGAATGCGGTTTCCTACGAGCAGTACTTC.